This T cell receptor (beta chain) appears in the sequencing data of a study of cytomegalovirus exposure and HLA in healthy donors. The germline gives CDR1 SQVTM, CDR2 ANQGSEA. The CDR3 contains 11 residues. PCR was performed using 60 Vbeta and 13 Jbeta primers. Libraries were prepared by immunoSEQ multiplex PCR; TCRdb keeps only in-frame clonotypes and omits some of them. The repertoire has under 200,000 clones, approximately 85% of them found once; the top ten carry roughly 10%. This clone occurred once. Antigen: not known. Study results and caveats: Upon later analysis, HLA-associated TCR beta chains proved more clonally expanded than other, equally common chains. A later analysis found most CMV-associated TCR beta chains apparently HLA-restricted. In all likelihood, a cluster of highly shared sequence variants was a sequencing artifact. Association of a missense DCLRE1C variant with TCR beta V- and J-gene trimming was reported in a later analysis.

The receptor was isolated from a man in his late teens or twenties in good health and CMV-seropositive. This chain uses TRBV29-1 with TRBJ1-1, with a possible D match to TRBD1 (6 bases). The sample taken for sequencing was PBMCs. The CDR3 loop reads CSPNRATEAFF. For the CDR3, the DNA is TGCAGTCCGAACAGGGCGACTGAAGCTTTCTTT.